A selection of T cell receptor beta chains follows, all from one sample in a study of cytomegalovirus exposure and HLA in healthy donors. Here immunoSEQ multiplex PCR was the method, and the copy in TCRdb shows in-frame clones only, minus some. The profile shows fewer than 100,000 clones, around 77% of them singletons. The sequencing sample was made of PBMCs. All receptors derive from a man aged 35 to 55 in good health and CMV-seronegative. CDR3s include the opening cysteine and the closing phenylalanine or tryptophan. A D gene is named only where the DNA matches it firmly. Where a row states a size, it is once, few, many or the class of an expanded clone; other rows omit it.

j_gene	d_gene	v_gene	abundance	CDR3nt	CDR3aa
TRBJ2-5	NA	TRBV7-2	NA	TGTGCCAGCAGCTTAATGGGGCCGAGGTCTGAGACCCAGTACTTC	CASSLMGPRSETQYF
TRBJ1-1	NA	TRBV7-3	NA	TGTGCCAGCAGCTCTCAGGTAAACACTGAAGCTTTCTTT	CASSSQVNTEAFF
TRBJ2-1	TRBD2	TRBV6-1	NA	TGTGCCAGCAGTGGAACCAGCGGGGTTTACAATGAGCAGTTCTTC	CASSGTSGVYNEQFF
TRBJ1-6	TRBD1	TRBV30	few	TGTGCCTGGAGTAGGGACAGTCTCTCCTATAATTCACCCCTCCACTTT	CAWSRDSLSYNSPLHF
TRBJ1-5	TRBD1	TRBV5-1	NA	TGCGCCAGCAGCTTAACAGGGGATAGCAATCAGCCCCAGCATTTT	CASSLTGDSNQPQHF
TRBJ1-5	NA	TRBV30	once	TGTGCCTGGACCGGGGGAGGCAGCAATCAGCCCCAGCATTTT	CAWTGGGSNQPQHF
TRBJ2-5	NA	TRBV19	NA	TGTGCCAGTAGTATCGTCCTGGCAGTAGGAGAGGAGACCCAGTACTTC	CASSIVLAVGEETQYF
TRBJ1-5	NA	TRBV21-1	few	TGTGCCAGCAGCGCCCGGGACAGACATCAGCCCCAGCATTTT	CASSARDRHQPQHF
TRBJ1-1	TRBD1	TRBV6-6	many	TGTGCCAGCAGTCTATCGACAGGGGGAGAGACTGAAGCTTTCTTT	CASSLSTGGETEAFF
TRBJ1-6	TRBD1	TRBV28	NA	TGTGCCAGCAGTTCCCCCGAGACAGGGGCAGTCTATAATTCACCCCTCCACTTT	CASSSPETGAVYNSPLHF
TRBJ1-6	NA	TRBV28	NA	TGTGCCAGCAGTCCGGGGGGGAATTCACCCCTCCACTTT	CASSPGGNSPLHF
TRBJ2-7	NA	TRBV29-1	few	TGCAGCACTTTTACCGCAGGGAACGAGCAGTACTTC	CSTFTAGNEQYF
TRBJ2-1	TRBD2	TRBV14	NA	TGTGCCAGCAGCCAACTACTAGCGGGAGGGTCGAGTGAGCAGTTCTTC	CASSQLLAGGSSEQFF
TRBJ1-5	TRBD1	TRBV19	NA	TGTGCCAGTAGTATGACAGGGAGTCAGCCCCAGCATTTT	CASSMTGSQPQHF
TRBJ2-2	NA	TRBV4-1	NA	TGCGCCAGCAGCCAATCCCCAGGGTCCGGGGAGCTGTTTTTT	CASSQSPGSGELFF
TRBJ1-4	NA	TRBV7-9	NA	TGTGCCAGCAGCTTAGGCAGGACTAATGAAAAACTGTTTTTT	CASSLGRTNEKLFF
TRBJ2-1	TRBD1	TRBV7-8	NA	TGTGCCAGCAGCTTAGGGACAGGCCCCTACAATGAGCAGTTCTTC	CASSLGTGPYNEQFF
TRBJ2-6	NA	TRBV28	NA	TGTGCTACAGCCCTTACAGGTACTGGGGCCAACGTCCTGACTTTC	CATALTGTGANVLTF
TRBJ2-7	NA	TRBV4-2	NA	TGTGCCAGCAGCCAAGCCGGGGGGACATCCTACGAGCAGTACTTC	CASSQAGGTSYEQYF
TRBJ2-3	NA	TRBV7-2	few	TGTGCCAGCAGCTTAGCCCGGGATACGCAGTATTTT	CASSLARDTQYF
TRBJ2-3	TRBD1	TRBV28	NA	TGTGCCAGCAGGCCGACAGGGGGTTATGAAGATACGCAGTATTTT	CASRPTGGYEDTQYF
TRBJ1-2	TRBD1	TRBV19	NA	TGTGCCAGTACAGGACAGGGGGTAAGAGGCTACACCTTC	CASTGQGVRGYTF
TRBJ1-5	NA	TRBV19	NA	TGTGCCAGTAGTATAGTAACGGGTAATCAGCCCCAGCATTTT	CASSIVTGNQPQHF
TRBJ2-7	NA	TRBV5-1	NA	TGCGCCAGCAGCTTCGGAGGGGTCGGCGAGCAGTACTTC	CASSFGGVGEQYF
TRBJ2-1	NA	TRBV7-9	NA	TGTGCCAGCAGCTTGGTAGCTGAGCAGTTCTTC	CASSLVAEQFF
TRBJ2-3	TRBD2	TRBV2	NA	TGTGCCAGCCGGGTAGCGGGGGGGGAGACAGATACGCAGTATTTT	CASRVAGGETDTQYF
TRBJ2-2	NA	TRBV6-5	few	TGTGCCAGCAGTTTTGTGCGGGGGAACACCGGGGAGCTGTTTTTT	CASSFVRGNTGELFF
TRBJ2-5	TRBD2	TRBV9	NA	TGTGCCAGCAGCGTAGGGGCCCGGGGGGGCCGTGAGACCCAGTACTTC	CASSVGARGGRETQYF
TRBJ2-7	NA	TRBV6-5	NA	TGTGCCAGCAGTGATTACACATCATACGAGCAGTACTTC	CASSDYTSYEQYF
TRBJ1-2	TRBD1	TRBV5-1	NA	TGCGCCAGCAGCTTGGCCCCTACAGGGGCTACCTATGGCTACACCTTC	CASSLAPTGATYGYTF
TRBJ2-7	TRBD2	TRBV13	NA	TGTGCCAGCAGCGTAGCGGGAGAGAGCTCCTACGAGCAGTACTTC	CASSVAGESSYEQYF
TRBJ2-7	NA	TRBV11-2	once	TGTGCCAGCAGCTTAGATCTGCTAGCAGAAGACTACGAGCAGTACTTC	CASSLDLLAEDYEQYF